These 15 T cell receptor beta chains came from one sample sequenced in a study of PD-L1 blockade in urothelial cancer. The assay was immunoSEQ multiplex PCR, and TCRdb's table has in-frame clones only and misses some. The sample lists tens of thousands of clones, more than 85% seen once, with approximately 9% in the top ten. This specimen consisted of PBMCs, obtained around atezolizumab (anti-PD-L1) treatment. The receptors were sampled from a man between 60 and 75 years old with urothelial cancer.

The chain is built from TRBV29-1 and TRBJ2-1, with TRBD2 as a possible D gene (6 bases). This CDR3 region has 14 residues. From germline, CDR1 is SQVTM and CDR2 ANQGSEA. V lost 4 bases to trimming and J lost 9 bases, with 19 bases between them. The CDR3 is CSVVTGEFSPEQFF. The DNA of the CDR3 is TGCAGCGTTGTAACGGGAGAATTTTCACCTGAGCAGTTCTTC.

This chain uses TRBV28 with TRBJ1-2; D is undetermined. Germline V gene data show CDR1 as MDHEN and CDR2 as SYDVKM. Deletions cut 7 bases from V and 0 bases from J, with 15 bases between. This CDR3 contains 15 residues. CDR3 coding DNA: TGTGCCAGCATACCGAGCGGACCTTCTAACTATGGCTACACCTTC. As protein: CASIPSGPSNYGYTF.

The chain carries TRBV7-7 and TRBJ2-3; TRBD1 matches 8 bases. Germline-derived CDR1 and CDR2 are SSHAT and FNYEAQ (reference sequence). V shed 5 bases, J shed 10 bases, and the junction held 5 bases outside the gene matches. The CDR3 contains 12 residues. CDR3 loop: CASSETGGSQYF. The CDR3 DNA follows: TGTGCCAGCAGCGAAACAGGGGGGTCGCAGTATTTT.

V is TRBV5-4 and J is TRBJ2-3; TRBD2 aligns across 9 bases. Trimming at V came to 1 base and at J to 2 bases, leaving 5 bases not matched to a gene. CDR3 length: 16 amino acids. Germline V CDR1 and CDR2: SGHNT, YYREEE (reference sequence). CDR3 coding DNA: TGTGCCAGCAGCTTGCGGCTAGCGGGGACCACAGATACGCAGTATTTT. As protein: CASSLRLAGTTDTQYF.

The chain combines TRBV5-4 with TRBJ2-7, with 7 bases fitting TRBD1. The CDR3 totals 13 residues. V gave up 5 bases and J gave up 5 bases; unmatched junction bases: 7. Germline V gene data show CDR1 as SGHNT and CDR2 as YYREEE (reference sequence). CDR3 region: CASRPATGDEQYF. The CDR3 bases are TGTGCCAGCAGGCCGGCTACAGGGGACGAGCAGTACTTC.

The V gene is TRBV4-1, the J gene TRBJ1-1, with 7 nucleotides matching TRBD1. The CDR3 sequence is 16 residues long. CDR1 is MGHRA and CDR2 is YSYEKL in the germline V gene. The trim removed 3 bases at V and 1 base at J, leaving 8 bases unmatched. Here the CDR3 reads CASSHGQVVGNTEAFF. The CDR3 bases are TGCGCCAGCAGCCACGGACAGGTCGTTGGGAACACTGAAGCTTTCTTT.

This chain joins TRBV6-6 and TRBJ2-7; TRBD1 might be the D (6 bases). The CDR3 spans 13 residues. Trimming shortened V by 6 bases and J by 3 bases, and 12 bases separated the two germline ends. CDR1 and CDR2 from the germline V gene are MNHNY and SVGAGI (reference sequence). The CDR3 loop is CASSPTGSYEQYF. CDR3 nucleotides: TGTGCCAGCAGCCCTACAGGGAGCTACGAGCAGTACTTC.

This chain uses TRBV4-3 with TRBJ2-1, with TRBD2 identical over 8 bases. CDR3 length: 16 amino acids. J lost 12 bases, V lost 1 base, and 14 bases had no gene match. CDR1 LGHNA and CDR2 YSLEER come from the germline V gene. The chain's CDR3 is CASSQVGLALLKVQFF. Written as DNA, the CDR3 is TGCGCCAGCAGCCAAGTCGGACTAGCCCTCCTTAAGGTGCAGTTCTTC.

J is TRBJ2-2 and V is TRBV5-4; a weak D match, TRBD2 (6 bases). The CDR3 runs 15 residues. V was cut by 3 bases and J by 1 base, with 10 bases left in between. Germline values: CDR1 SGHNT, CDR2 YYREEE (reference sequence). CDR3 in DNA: TGTGCCAGCAGCTCGGGACTTAAGAACACCGGGGAGCTGTTTTTT. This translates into CASSSGLKNTGELFF.

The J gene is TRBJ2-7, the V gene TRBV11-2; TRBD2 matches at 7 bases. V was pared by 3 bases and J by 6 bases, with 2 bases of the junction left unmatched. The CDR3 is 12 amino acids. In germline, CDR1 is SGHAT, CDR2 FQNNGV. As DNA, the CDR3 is TGTGCCAGCAGCTTTCTAGCGGCCGAGCAGTACTTC. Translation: CASSFLAAEQYF.

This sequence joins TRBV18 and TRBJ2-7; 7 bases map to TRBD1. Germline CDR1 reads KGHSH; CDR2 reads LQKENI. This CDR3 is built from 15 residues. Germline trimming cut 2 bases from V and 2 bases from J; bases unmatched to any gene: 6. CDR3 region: CASSPSLTGAYEQYF. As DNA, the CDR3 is TGTGCCAGCTCACCAAGTCTTACAGGGGCCTACGAGCAGTACTTC. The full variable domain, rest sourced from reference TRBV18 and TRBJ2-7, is NAGVMQNPRHLVRRRGQEARLRCSPMKGHSHVYWYRQLPEEGLKFMVYLQKENIIDESGMPKERFSAEFPKEGPSILRIQQVVRGDSAAYFCASSPSLTGAYEQYFGPGTRLTVT.

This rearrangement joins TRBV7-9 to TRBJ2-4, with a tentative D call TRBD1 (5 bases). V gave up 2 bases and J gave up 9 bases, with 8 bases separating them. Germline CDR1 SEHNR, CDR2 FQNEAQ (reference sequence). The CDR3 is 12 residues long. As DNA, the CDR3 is TGTGCCAGCAGCTTACCTCAGGGCATTCAGTACTTC. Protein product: CASSLPQGIQYF.

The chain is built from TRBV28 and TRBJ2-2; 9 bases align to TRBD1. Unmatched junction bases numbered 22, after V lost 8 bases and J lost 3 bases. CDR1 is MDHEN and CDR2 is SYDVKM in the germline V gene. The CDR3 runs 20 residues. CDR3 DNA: TGTGCCAGCCAAGTCAGCAGGCCCCCGGGGACAGGGTTGGACACCGGGGAGCTGTTTTTT. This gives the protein CASQVSRPPGTGLDTGELFF.

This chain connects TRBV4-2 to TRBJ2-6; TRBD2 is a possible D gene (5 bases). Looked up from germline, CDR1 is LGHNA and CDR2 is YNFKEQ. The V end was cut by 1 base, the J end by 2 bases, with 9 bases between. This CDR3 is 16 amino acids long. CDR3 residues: CASSQGPEAGANVLTF. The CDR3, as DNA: TGTGCCAGCAGCCAAGGTCCGGAGGCTGGGGCCAACGTCCTGACTTTC.

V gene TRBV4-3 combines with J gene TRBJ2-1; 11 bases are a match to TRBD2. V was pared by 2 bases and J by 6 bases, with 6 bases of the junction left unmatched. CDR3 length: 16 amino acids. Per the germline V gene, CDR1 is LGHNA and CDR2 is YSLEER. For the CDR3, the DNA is TGCGCCAGCAGCCAAATAGCGGGAGGGACAGGCAATGAGCAGTTCTTC. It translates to CASSQIAGGTGNEQFF.